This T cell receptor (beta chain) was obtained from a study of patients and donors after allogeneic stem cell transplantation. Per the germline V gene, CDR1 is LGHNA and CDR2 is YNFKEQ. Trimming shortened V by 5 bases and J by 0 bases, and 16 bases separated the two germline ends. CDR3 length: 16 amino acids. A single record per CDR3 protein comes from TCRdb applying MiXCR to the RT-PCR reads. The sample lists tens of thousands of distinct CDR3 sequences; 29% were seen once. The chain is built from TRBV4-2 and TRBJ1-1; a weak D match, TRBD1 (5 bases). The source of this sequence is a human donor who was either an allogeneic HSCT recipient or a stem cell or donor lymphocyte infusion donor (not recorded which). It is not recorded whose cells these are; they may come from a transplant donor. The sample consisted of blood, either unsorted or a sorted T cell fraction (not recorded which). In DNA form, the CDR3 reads TGTGCCAGCAGCGAAGCACTGGGGGGGATGAACACTGAAGCTTTCTTT. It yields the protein CASSEALGGMNTEAFF.